This TCR beta chain was identified in a study of Ad26.COV2.S vaccination and SARS-CoV-2 variants. Overall study: The donor belonged to the COV1001 Ad26.COV2.S trial arm. The study gave Ad26.COV2.S intramuscularly, once or twice 56 days apart. Whole-study results and caveats: Post-vaccination spike-specific CD8+ and CD4+ T cell responses reportedly had substantial breadth. Measurement of non-spike TCR breadth gave similar results in vaccine and placebo recipients.

Treatment defined: about 20 received Ad26.COV2.S at low or high dose, single or two shots; 5 received placebo; per-sample allocation not given. Repertoires come from day 63 after the first vaccine or placebo injection. The CDR3 has 14 residues. Germline lookup yields CDR1 LNHDA and CDR2 SQIVND (reference sequence). Trimming took 3 bases from V and 4 from J, leaving 10 bases between them. Concerning this clone itself: As yet, its antigen is unknown.

Some clones are missing from TCRdb's copy, which holds only in-frame ones; the method was immunoSEQ multiplex PCR. The table includes roughly 350,000 clones, around nine tenths detected once. J is TRBJ1-5 and V is TRBV19, with D tentatively TRBD1 (6 bases). The origin of this receptor is a person aged 18-60 years who received the Ad26.COV2.S COVID-19 vaccine or a placebo. Material: peripheral blood, obtained in a trial of Ad26.COV2.S vaccine versus placebo. Here the CDR3 DNA reads TGTGCCAGTAGTATCAATACAGGGAATCAGCCCCAGCATTTT. This codes for CASSINTGNQPQHF.